Following are 7 T cell receptor beta chains from one sample sequenced in a study of T cells after yellow fever vaccination. One entry per CDR3 protein results from TCRdb running MiXCR on the 5' RACE reads. The sample lists over 100,000 distinct CDR3 sequences, 8.4% occurring once. This specimen was CD8+ T cells sorted from PBMCs, taken 45 days after the yellow fever booster vaccination. The source is a man under 40 who received the YFV17D yellow fever vaccine.

This clonotype was seen a handful of times. This chain uses TRBV19 with TRBJ2-1; tentatively, D is TRBD1 (5 bases). Germline assignment: CDR1 LNHDA and CDR2 SQIVND (reference sequence). The CDR3 covers 14 residues. The ends were cut back, 5 bases at V and 0 bases at J, with 8 bases in the middle. CDR3 protein: CASSVDNSYNEQFF. Here the CDR3 DNA reads TGTGCCAGTAGTGTGGACAACTCCTACAATGAGCAGTTCTTC.

The genes are TRBV7-2 and TRBJ2-3, with 11 bases aligning to TRBD2. The V segment lost 8 bases and the J segment 5 bases; nucleotides outside the gene matches: 9. The CDR3 is made up of 15 amino acids. The germline V gene has CDR1 SGHTA and CDR2 FQGNSA. This chain's CDR3 is CASVMTSGTGDTQYF. CDR3 DNA: TGTGCCAGCGTAATGACTAGCGGGACAGGAGATACGCAGTATTTT.

This clonotype has a count of ten or more. The gene calls are TRBV28 and TRBJ2-3; TRBD2 matches at 11 bases. This CDR3 has 16 residues. With V trimmed by 3 bases and J by 3 bases, 5 bases remained unmatched. The germline gives CDR1 MDHEN, CDR2 SYDVKM. The CDR3 region is CASSFILAGVTDTQYF. The CDR3 DNA sequence: TGTGCCAGCAGTTTCATACTAGCGGGAGTGACAGATACGCAGTATTTT. The variable domain in full, with the rest retrieved from reference TRBV28 and TRBJ2-3, is DVKVTQSSRYLVKRTGEKVFLECVQDMDHENMFWYRQDPGLGLRLIYFSYDVKMKEKGDIPEGYSVSREKKERFSLILESASTNQTSMYLCASSFILAGVTDTQYFGPGTRLTVL.

The chain has TRBV5-1 and TRBJ1-1, with D maybe TRBD1 (5 bases). CDR1 and CDR2 (germline): SGHRS, YFSETQ. V lost 4 bases, J lost 1 base, and 11 bases lay in between. This CDR3 contains 14 residues. CDR3 residues: CASSPVGENTEAFF. In DNA form, the CDR3 reads TGCGCCAGCAGCCCAGTGGGGGAGAACACTGAAGCTTTCTTT.

Worth noting for this clonotype: A much bigger clone sits one base away, suggesting this may be a read error. The rearrangement joins TRBV12-3 or TRBV12-4 to TRBJ2-5; no definite D call. Trimming removed 3 bases at V and 1 base at J, with 15 bases between. The CDR3 has 16 residues. CDR3 loop: CASSFLPHPFQETQYF. In nucleotides, the CDR3 is TGTGCCAGCAGTTTCCTACCGCACCCTTTCCAAGAGACCCAGTACTTC.

In regard to this clonotype: This may stem from a read error, because a much larger clone lies one nucleotide away. The chain uses TRBV12-3 or TRBV12-4 and TRBJ2-1; 8 nucleotides align to TRBD2. The CDR3 length is 14 residues. V gave up 6 bases and J gave up 8 bases; unmatched junction bases: 9. CDR3 sequence: CASSRRGAFDEQFF. CDR3 in DNA: TGTGCCAGCAGCAGGCGGGGGGCTTTCGATGAGCAGTTCTTC.

The V gene is TRBV7-9, the J gene TRBJ2-7, with a weak D call TRBD1 (5 bases). The CDR3 is 12 amino acids. Germline CDR1 is SEHNR and CDR2 is FQNEAQ (reference sequence). V was clipped by 8 bases and J by 1 base, with 9 bases between them. CDR3 nucleotide sequence: TGTGCCAGCCAGGGATATTCCTACGAGCAGTACTTC. Translating gives CASQGYSYEQYF.